A selection of T cell receptor beta chains follows, all from one sample in a study of T cell clones after liver transplantation. Some clones are missing from TCRdb's copy, which holds only in-frame ones; the method was immunoSEQ multiplex PCR. The sample comprises tens of thousands of clones, about 94% of which are singletons, and 25% rests with the top ten. The sequencing here drew on CD8+ T cells from blood, taken nearly 26 months after liver transplant. These receptors were obtained from a human patient who received a liver transplant. Some T cells may be graft donor cells. Both conserved end residues are part of each CDR3. The D gene is left open where the match is weak. Clone size is shown for a subset of rows, as once, few, many or a class of expanded clone.

D: .; J: TRBJ1-2; size: .; V: TRBV9; CDR3: CASSVGDRLSYGYTF; DNA: TGTGCCAGCAGCGTAGGAGACAGGCTATCCTATGGCTACACCTTC
D: TRBD1; J: TRBJ2-3; size: .; V: TRBV5-1; CDR3: CASSLETGITDTQYF; DNA: TGCGCCAGCAGCTTGGAGACAGGGATCACAGATACGCAGTATTTT
D: .; J: TRBJ2-5; size: .; V: TRBV7-9; CDR3: CASSLITSPPEETQYF; DNA: TGTGCCAGCAGCTTAATCACGAGCCCACCAGAAGAGACCCAGTACTTC
D: .; J: TRBJ2-2; size: .; V: TRBV30; CDR3: CAWRGYRDTGELFF; DNA: TGTGCCTGGAGGGGGTACCGGGACACCGGGGAGCTGTTTTTT
D: .; J: TRBJ2-7; size: .; V: TRBV27; CDR3: CASSLDAVASYYEQYF; DNA: TGTGCCAGCAGTTTAGACGCTGTAGCCTCCTACTACGAGCAGTACTTC
D: TRBD2; J: TRBJ2-3; size: .; V: TRBV27; CDR3: CASSSGTSGRADTQYF; DNA: TGTGCCAGCAGTTCCGGGACTAGCGGGAGGGCAGATACGCAGTATTTT
D: .; J: TRBJ2-7; size: .; V: TRBV30; CDR3: CAWSEGSEEEQYF; DNA: TGTGCCTGGAGTGAAGGGTCGGAGGAAGAGCAGTACTTC
D: .; J: TRBJ1-6; size: once; V: TRBV28; CDR3: CASSLDSSYNSPLHF; DNA: TGTGCCAGCAGTTTGGACAGCTCCTATAATTCACCCCTCCACTTT
D: TRBD1; J: TRBJ2-1; size: .; V: TRBV11-3; CDR3: CASREAGQGTNEQFF; DNA: TGTGCCAGCCGGGAAGCGGGACAGGGGACGAATGAGCAGTTCTTC
D: .; J: TRBJ2-2; size: .; V: TRBV7-2; CDR3: CASRPGAHTGELFF; DNA: TGTGCCAGCAGGCCAGGGGCACACACCGGGGAGCTGTTTTTT
D: TRBD1; J: TRBJ1-1; size: .; V: TRBV13; CDR3: CASSWGTGTTEAFF; DNA: TGTGCCAGCAGCTGGGGGACAGGGACCACTGAAGCTTTCTTT
D: .; J: TRBJ1-1; size: .; V: TRBV5-8; CDR3: CASSYGQPGAFF; DNA: TGTGCCAGCAGCTACGGACAACCGGGGGCTTTCTTT
D: .; J: TRBJ1-2; size: .; V: TRBV5-4; CDR3: CASSLLSGMTTNYGYTF; DNA: TGTGCCAGCAGCTTGCTTAGCGGGATGACAACTAACTATGGCTACACCTTC
D: .; J: TRBJ2-2; size: once; V: TRBV27; CDR3: CASRTGEGGSNTGELFF; DNA: TGTGCCAGCAGAACCGGCGAGGGGGGATCAAACACCGGGGAGCTGTTTTTT
D: .; J: TRBJ2-4; size: .; V: TRBV10-3; CDR3: CAISESGQGSGKNIQYF; DNA: TGTGCCATCAGTGAGTCGGGCCAGGGGTCGGGCAAAAACATTCAGTACTTC
D: .; J: TRBJ2-2; size: .; V: TRBV5-4; CDR3: CASSLLNGNTGELFF; DNA: TGTGCCAGCAGCCTCCTCAATGGGAACACCGGGGAGCTGTTTTTT
D: TRBD1; J: TRBJ1-4; size: .; V: TRBV7-9; CDR3: CASRGQTNEKLFF; DNA: TGTGCCAGCAGGGGACAGACTAATGAAAAACTGTTTTTT
D: TRBD1; J: TRBJ2-2; size: .; V: TRBV19; CDR3: CASSITGGRDTGELFF; DNA: TGTGCCAGTAGTATTACAGGGGGCCGGGACACCGGGGAGCTGTTTTTT
D: TRBD1; J: TRBJ1-2; size: .; V: TRBV7-9; CDR3: CASSSGQAASGGYTF; DNA: TGTGCCAGCAGCTCGGGACAGGCGGCCTCGGGCGGCTACACCTTC
D: .; J: TRBJ2-5; size: .; V: TRBV6-6; CDR3: CASSYSVRGGETQYF; DNA: TGTGCCAGCAGTTACTCGGTCAGGGGGGGGGAGACCCAGTACTTC
D: .; J: TRBJ2-7; size: .; V: TRBV5-4; CDR3: CASSLQGNEQYF; DNA: TGTGCCAGCAGCTTGCAGGGTAACGAGCAGTACTTC
D: .; J: TRBJ1-5; size: .; V: TRBV7-2; CDR3: CASSLEAVYNQPQHF; DNA: TGTGCCAGCAGCTTAGAGGCAGTGTACAATCAGCCCCAGCATTTT
D: .; J: TRBJ1-1; size: .; V: TRBV4-1; CDR3: CASSSADITEAFF; DNA: TGCGCCAGCAGCTCCGCGGATATCACTGAAGCTTTCTTT
D: TRBD1; J: TRBJ2-5; size: once; V: TRBV7-3; CDR3: CASSLDRDETQYF; DNA: TGTGCCAGCAGCTTAGACAGGGACGAGACCCAGTACTTC
D: TRBD2; J: TRBJ2-7; size: .; V: TRBV27; CDR3: CASSLMVPREGYSYEQYF; DNA: TGTGCCAGCAGTTTAATGGTCCCACGGGAGGGATACTCCTACGAGCAGTACTTC
D: TRBD1; J: TRBJ2-7; size: .; V: TRBV11-2; CDR3: CASSLRLGQGINEQYF; DNA: TGTGCCAGCAGCTTACGCTTGGGACAGGGGATCAACGAGCAGTACTTC
D: .; J: TRBJ1-1; size: once; V: TRBV19; CDR3: CASTPSLEELLWDTEAFF; DNA: TGTGCCAGTACCCCCTCTCTGGAGGAGCTACTCTGGGACACTGAAGCTTTCTTT
D: .; J: TRBJ1-1; size: .; V: TRBV9; CDR3: CASSPPPLNTEAFF; DNA: TGTGCCAGCAGCCCCCCTCCCCTGAACACTGAAGCTTTCTTT
D: .; J: TRBJ2-1; size: .; V: TRBV5-1; CDR3: CASSFLSSYNEQFF; DNA: TGCGCCAGCAGCTTTCTGAGCTCCTACAATGAGCAGTTCTTC
D: .; J: TRBJ1-4; size: .; V: TRBV14; CDR3: CASSQEMATTNEKLFF; DNA: TGTGCCAGCAGCCAAGAGATGGCCACAACTAATGAAAAACTGTTTTTT
D: .; J: TRBJ2-2; size: .; V: TRBV27; CDR3: CASSYLGTLGAGELFF; DNA: TGTGCCAGCAGTTACCTCGGGACGCTAGGCGCCGGGGAGCTGTTTTTT
D: TRBD1; J: TRBJ2-7; size: .; V: TRBV19; CDR3: CASSQGQGAYEQYF; DNA: TGTGCCAGTAGTCAGGGACAGGGGGCTTACGAGCAGTACTTC